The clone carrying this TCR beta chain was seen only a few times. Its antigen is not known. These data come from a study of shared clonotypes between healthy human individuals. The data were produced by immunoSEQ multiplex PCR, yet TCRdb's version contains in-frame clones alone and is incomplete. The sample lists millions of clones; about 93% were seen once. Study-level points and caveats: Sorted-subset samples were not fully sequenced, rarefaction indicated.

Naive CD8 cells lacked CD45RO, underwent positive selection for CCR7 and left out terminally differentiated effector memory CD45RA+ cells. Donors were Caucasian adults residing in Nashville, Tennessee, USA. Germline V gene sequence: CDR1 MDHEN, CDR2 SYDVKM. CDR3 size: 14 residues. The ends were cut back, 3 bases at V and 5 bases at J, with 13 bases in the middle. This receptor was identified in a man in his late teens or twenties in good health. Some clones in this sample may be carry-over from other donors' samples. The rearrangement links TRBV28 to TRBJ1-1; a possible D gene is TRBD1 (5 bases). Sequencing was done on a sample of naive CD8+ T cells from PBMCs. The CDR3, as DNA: TGTGCCAGCAGTTTGGCCAGGGAGGGGACTGAAGCTTTCTTT. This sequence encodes CASSLAREGTEAFF.